This TCR beta chain is drawn from a study of OX40 agonist ivuxolimab in advanced cancers. A note on the overall study: The costimulatory receptor OX40 (CD134) was targeted by ivuxolimab, a fully human IgG2 agonistic monoclonal antibody. Intravenous ivuxolimab was administered to patients every 2 weeks at six dose levels: 0.01, 0.1, 0.3, 1.5, 3 and 10 mg/kg. Among the approximately 50 dose-escalation patients, 19 had hepatocellular carcinoma, around 15 melanoma, 9 renal cell carcinoma and 9 head and neck cancer. Prior anti-PD-1, anti-PD-L1 or anti-CTLA-4 therapy was permitted, and approximately 39% of dose-escalation patients had received checkpoint inhibitors. The point of sequencing TCRbeta in the periphery was to test whether ivuxolimab changed TCR sequence diversity and drove clonal T-cell expansion. The monotherapy dose-escalation portion (N ≈ 55 patients) of the phase I ivuxolimab trial is reported in the paper. In the dose-escalation cohort, around four fifths of patients were male, and the mean age was roughly 60 years with a range of about 20 to 80. Partial responses occurred in three dose-escalation patients, of whom one had hepatocellular carcinoma and two had cutaneous melanoma.

General findings and caveats noted by the study authors: After ivuxolimab, CD8+ T cells had more expanded clones than CD4+ T cells on average. Partial responders in the 0.1-3.0 mg/kg groups had among the lowest normalized peripheral clonal expansion, especially among CD8+ T cells. Low levels of normalized T-cell clonal expansion were also seen in some patients who did not respond. At doses of 0.1 to 3.0 mg/kg, clonal expansion of both CD4+ and CD8+ T cells in blood was seen between baseline and week 6. The antigen specificity of the clonally expanded peripheral T cells was not determined.

Of note for this clone: Its antigen is still unknown. Base-call qualities are not available, and no considerably larger clone is one nucleotide away.

To sequence the TCRbeta CDR3 region, genomic DNA was isolated from the sorted cells. TCRbeta CDR3 regions were sequenced using the immunoSEQ Assay. TCRdb stores this immuneACCESS table with in-frame sequences only. Part of the clones is absent; in the studies checked, under half of the shortfall reflects unresolved V genes, and no reason is known for the rest. The sample table records roughly 79,000 clones; about 90% of these occur just once. Around 1.5% of the sample lies in the top ten. The trial excluded patients who had a history of autoimmune disease or who were on systemic immunosuppression. Peripheral blood for TCR sequencing was collected from all dose cohorts at baseline, on cycle 4 day 1, and on cycle 7 day 1. Samples were obtained from an open-label, multicenter, first-in-human phase I dose-escalation trial of ivuxolimab. The trial enrolled adults with locally advanced or metastatic head and neck squamous cell, hepatocellular, melanoma or renal cell carcinoma. Before TCR sequencing, CD4+ T cells and CD8+ T cells from peripheral blood were sorted into separate populations.

Sequences SGHTA (CDR1) and FQGTGA (CDR2) are obtained from the germline V gene. A distance of 12 bases separates the germline ends of V and J, which lose 5 bases and 10 bases respectively. The CDR3 contains 11 residues, cysteine and phenylalanine counted. Only CDR3 DNA is held: 33 bases, read in frame from base 1. The clonotype originates from an adult with an advanced solid tumor such as melanoma, head and neck, liver or kidney cancer. The input for sequencing was CD4+ or CD8+ T cells sorted from blood, taken in a trial of the OX40 agonist ivuxolimab. The sequence links TRBV7-3 to TRBJ2-7; the D gene is possibly TRBD1, with 6 bases matching. The CDR3 reads as follows: CASSPGRGQYF. The sequenced DNA: TGTGCCAGCAGCCCGGGCAGGGGTCAGTACTTC.